These 17 T cell receptor beta chains came from one sample sequenced in a study of early T cells in non-severe SARS-CoV-2 infection. TCRdb processed the 5' RACE reads anew with MiXCR; each CDR3 protein has one entry. The repertoire holds 60,000 to 65,000 distinct CDR3 sequences, more than 9% seen once, with less than 1.5% in the top ten. The sample comprised whole blood. These receptors all come from an adult who was a healthcare worker with PCR-confirmed SARS-CoV-2 infection or an uninfected control (not recorded which).

The rearrangement joins TRBV9 to TRBJ2-5, with 8 bases fitting TRBD1. Germline trimming cut 3 bases from V and 4 bases from J; bases unmatched to any gene: 8. Germline V gene data show CDR1 as SGDLS and CDR2 as YYNGEE. The CDR3 has 15 residues. CDR3 nucleotide sequence: TGTGCCAGCAGCGGCCGAGACAGGGGAGGAGAGACCCAGTACTTC. Amino acids: CASSGRDRGGETQYF.

This clonotype appeared many times. The chain joins TRBV6-6 to TRBJ1-5; no reliable D call. Trimming stripped 7 bases from V and 0 bases from J, with 16 bases between. Per germline, CDR1 MNHNY and CDR2 SVGAGI (reference sequence). The CDR3 is 16 residues long. The CDR3 DNA sequence: TGTGCCAGCACTTCAAGCGGACGGGCTAGCAATCAGCCCCAGCATTTT. The encoded protein is CASTSSGRASNQPQHF.

This clonotype was recorded many times. The CDR3 reads CASSEQSRGDGYTF. CDR3 nucleotides: TGTGCCAGCAGTGAACAGTCCCGAGGGGACGGCTACACCTTC. The V and J genes are TRBV6-1 and TRBJ1-2; tentatively, D is TRBD1 (5 bases). The CDR3 length is 14 residues. Trimming removed 2 bases at V and 8 bases at J, with 15 bases between. CDR1 and CDR2 (germline): MNHNS, SASEGT.

The gene calls are TRBV20-1 and TRBJ1-1; the D gene is possibly TRBD1 (5 bases). CDR1 DFQATT and CDR2 SNEGSKA come from the germline V gene (reference sequence). This CDR3 is 14 amino acids long. Trimming shortened V by 7 bases and J by 3 bases, and 18 bases separated the two germline ends. CDR3 residues: CSGETVIGDTEAFF. CDR3 coding DNA: TGCAGTGGAGAGACGGTGATAGGGGACACTGAAGCTTTCTTT.

The chain employs TRBV7-9 and TRBJ2-1, with D possibly TRBD2 on 5 matching bases. V lost 5 bases, J lost 9 bases, and 23 bases lay in between. The CDR3 is 16 residues long. CDR1 SEHNR and CDR2 FQNEAQ come from the germline V gene (reference sequence). The CDR3 DNA sequence: TGTGCCAGCAGCACCTACGAGGGCCCGATAAGGTTTGAGCAGTTCTTC. It yields the protein CASSTYEGPIRFEQFF.

This clonotype was seen a few times. The chain is built from TRBV15 and TRBJ2-4, with no clear D. V lost 3 bases and J lost 8, with 20 bases in between. Looked up from germline, CDR1 is LNHNV and CDR2 is YYDKDF (reference sequence). This CDR3 is built from 16 residues. Here the CDR3 DNA reads TGTGCCACCAGCAGGGGCCCCGCTTTCTCTAGGGACATTCAGTACTTC. The encoded protein is CATSRGPAFSRDIQYF.

This clonotype was seen repeatedly, ten times or more. The gene calls are TRBV20-1 and TRBJ1-2; D uncertain. The CDR3 length is 11 residues. V gave up 4 bases and J gave up 8 bases, with 11 bases separating them. Looked up from germline, CDR1 is DFQATT and CDR2 is SNEGSKA (reference sequence). CDR3 DNA: TGCAGTGCTACGGACCGGAGGGGCTACACCTTC. This translates into CSATDRRGYTF.

This clonotype was counted at least ten times. This CDR3 is CASRGVLYEQYV. The CDR3 region has the DNA TGTGCCAGCAGGGGGGTCCTCTACGAGCAGTACGTC. The chain uses TRBV6-1 and TRBJ2-7; tentatively, D is TRBD1 or TRBD2 (5 bases each). Germline V gives CDR1 MNHNS, CDR2 SASEGT. V shed 6 bases and J shed 3 bases, with 9 bases lying between them. This CDR3 has 12 amino acids.

This chain links TRBV6-6 with TRBJ1-5; D ambiguous. Trimming took off 5 bases at V and 9 bases at J, with 17 bases between the two ends. Germline values: CDR1 MNHNY, CDR2 SVGAGI (reference sequence). The CDR3 is 14 residues long. Written as DNA, the CDR3 is TGTGCCAGCAGTCCCCAACAGCCCCCCTCGCCCCAGCATTTT. Its translation: CASSPQQPPSPQHF.

At least ten counts were recorded for this clonotype. The rearrangement links TRBV12-5 to TRBJ2-7; TRBD2 might be the D (5 bases). CDR3 size: 12 residues. V was shortened by 8 bases and J by 4 bases, with 12 bases between the two germline ends. CDR1 is LGHNT, CDR2 FRNRAP, per germline. CDR3 sequence (DNA): TGTGCTAGTTCTTATGAGGGATACGAGCAGTACGTC. As protein: CASSYEGYEQYV.

This chain's CDR3 is CSVGGGLDTEAFF. In DNA form, the CDR3 reads TGCAGCGTCGGCGGGGGATTGGACACTGAAGCTTTCTTT. This chain connects TRBV29-1 to TRBJ1-1; D may be TRBD1 (5 bases). CDR3 length: 13 amino acids. Trimming pared 6 bases from V and 3 bases from J, leaving 14 bases between. CDR1 is SQVTM, CDR2 ANQGSEA, per germline.

V gene TRBV2 combines with J gene TRBJ2-1, with D uncertain. CDR1 and CDR2 (germline): SNHLY, FYNNEI. The CDR3 has 12 residues. The V end lost 7 bases, the J end lost 6 bases, and 10 bases lay between the germline ends. For the CDR3, the DNA is TGTGCCAGCACGAAGTCCAGCAATGAGCAGTTCTTC. This translates into CASTKSSNEQFF.

This clonotype was seen a handful of times. The chain joins TRBV6-1 to TRBJ1-1; 8 bases align to TRBD1. J gave up 3 bases and V 6 bases, and 6 bases lay outside the gene matches. CDR3 length equals 14 residues. The germline V gene has CDR1 MNHNS and CDR2 SASEGT. This CDR3 is CASRRTGLDTEAFF. The CDR3 DNA sequence: TGTGCCAGCAGGAGGACAGGGCTGGACACTGAAGCTTTCTTT.

J is TRBJ1-6 and V is TRBV5-4, with 10 nucleotides matching TRBD1. V lost 4 bases and J lost 8; bases outside the gene matches: 6. Germline-derived CDR1 and CDR2 are SGHNT and YYREEE (reference sequence). The CDR3 covers 15 residues. CDR3 loop: CASSRSGTGDSPLHF. CDR3 in DNA: TGTGCCAGCAGCCGGTCCGGGACAGGGGATTCACCCCTCCACTTT.

This clonotype has a handful of counts. The V call is TRBV2, the J call TRBJ1-5; D call uncertain. Germline loops: CDR1 SNHLY, CDR2 FYNNEI. The V end was cut by 5 bases, the J end by 7 bases, with 12 bases between. This CDR3 spans 13 amino acids. The CDR3 sequence: CASSTMVGQPQHF. The CDR3 region has the DNA TGTGCCAGCAGTACGATGGTTGGCCAGCCCCAGCATTTT.

This clonotype was detected many times. This chain joins TRBV7-8 and TRBJ2-1; 8 positions match TRBD2. This CDR3 region has 15 residues. CDR1 is SGHVS and CDR2 is FQNEAQ in the germline V gene. V shed 2 bases, J shed 5 bases, and the junction held 5 bases outside the gene matches. CDR3 sequence: CASSLRGGYNNEQFF. The DNA for the CDR3 is TGTGCCAGCAGCTTACGCGGGGGGTACAACAATGAGCAGTTCTTC.

Many counts were recorded for this clonotype. The genes are TRBV20-1 and TRBJ2-3; 11 bases line up with TRBD2. The CDR3 contains 17 residues. Germline trimming cut 4 bases from V and 2 bases from J; bases unmatched to any gene: 11. Germline V gene sequence: CDR1 DFQATT, CDR2 SNEGSKA (reference sequence). The chain's CDR3 is CSATATSGVLPTDTQYF. CDR3 nucleotides: TGCAGTGCTACGGCGACTAGCGGGGTCTTACCCACAGATACGCAGTATTTT.